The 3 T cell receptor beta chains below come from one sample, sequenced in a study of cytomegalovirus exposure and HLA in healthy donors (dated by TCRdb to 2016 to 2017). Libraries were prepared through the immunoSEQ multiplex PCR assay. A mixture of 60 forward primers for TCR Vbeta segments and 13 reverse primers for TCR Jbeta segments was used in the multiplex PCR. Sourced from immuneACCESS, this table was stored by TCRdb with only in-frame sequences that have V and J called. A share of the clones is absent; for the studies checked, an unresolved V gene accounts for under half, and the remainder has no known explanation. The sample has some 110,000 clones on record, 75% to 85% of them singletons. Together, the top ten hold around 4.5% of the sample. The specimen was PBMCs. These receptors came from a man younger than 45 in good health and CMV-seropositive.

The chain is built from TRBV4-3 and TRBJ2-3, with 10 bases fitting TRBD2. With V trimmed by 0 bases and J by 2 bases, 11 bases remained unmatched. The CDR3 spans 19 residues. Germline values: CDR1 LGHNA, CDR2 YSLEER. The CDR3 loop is CASSQDGLLAGEDTDTQYF. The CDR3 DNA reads TGCGCCAGCAGCCAAGATGGGCTTCTAGCGGGGGAAGACACAGATACGCAGTATTTT.

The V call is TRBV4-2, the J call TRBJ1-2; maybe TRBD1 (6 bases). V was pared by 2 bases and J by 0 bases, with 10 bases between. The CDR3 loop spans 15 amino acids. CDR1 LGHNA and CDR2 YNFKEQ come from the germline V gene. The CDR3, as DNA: TGTGCCAGCAGCCAAAAAGACAGGACTAACTATGGCTACACCTTC. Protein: CASSQKDRTNYGYTF.

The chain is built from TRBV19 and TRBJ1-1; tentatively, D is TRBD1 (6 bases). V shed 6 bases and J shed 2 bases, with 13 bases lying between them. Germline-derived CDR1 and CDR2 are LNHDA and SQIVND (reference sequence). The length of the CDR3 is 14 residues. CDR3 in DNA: TGTGCCAGTAGAAATGAAGGGGGAAACACTGAAGCTTTCTTT. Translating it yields CASRNEGGNTEAFF.